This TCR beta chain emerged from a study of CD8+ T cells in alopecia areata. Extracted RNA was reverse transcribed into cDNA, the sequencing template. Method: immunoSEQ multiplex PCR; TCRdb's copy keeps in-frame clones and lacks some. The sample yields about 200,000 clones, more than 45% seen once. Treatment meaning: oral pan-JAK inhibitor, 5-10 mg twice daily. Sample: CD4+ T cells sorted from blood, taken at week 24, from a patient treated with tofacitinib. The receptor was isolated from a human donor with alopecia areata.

CDR3 protein: CASSPLAVANTGELFF. CDR3 sequence (DNA): TGTGCCAGCAGCCCACTAGCGGTCGCGAACACCGGGGAGCTGTTTTTT. The J gene is TRBJ2-2, the V gene TRBV7-3; 8 bases are a match to TRBD2. Trimming removed 5 bases from V and 0 bases from J; junction bases left unmatched: 5. Germline CDR1 SGHTA, CDR2 FQGTGA. The CDR3 runs 16 residues.